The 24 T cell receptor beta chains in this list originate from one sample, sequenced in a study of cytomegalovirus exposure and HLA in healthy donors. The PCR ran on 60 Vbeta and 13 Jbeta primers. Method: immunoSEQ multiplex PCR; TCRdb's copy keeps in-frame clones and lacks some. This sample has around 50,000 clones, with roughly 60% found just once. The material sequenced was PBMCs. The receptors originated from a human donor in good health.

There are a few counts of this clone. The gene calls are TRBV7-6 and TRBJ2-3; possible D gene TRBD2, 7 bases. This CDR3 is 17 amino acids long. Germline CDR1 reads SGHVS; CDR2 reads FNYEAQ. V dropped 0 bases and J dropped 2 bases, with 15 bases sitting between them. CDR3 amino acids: CASSLAPRGLNTDTQYF. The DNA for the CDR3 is TGTGCCAGCAGCTTAGCTCCGCGGGGGCTGAACACAGATACGCAGTATTTT.

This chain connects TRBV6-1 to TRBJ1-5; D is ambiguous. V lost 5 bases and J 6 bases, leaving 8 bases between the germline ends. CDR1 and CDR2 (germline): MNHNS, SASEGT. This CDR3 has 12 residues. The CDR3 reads CASSQEGQPQHF. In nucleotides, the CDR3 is TGTGCCAGCAGTCAGGAGGGTCAGCCCCAGCATTTT.

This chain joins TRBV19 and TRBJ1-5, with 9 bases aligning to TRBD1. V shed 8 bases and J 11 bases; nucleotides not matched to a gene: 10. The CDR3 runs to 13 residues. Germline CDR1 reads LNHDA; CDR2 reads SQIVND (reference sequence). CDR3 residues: CASSGTGRSAQHF. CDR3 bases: TGTGCCAGTTCGGGGACAGGGCGGTCGGCCCAGCATTTT.

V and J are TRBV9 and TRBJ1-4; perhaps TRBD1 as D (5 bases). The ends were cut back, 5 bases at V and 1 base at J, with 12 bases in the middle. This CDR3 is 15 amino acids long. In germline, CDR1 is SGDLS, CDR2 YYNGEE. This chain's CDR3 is CASSGGLGTNEKLFF. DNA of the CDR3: TGTGCCAGCAGTGGGGGACTGGGAACTAATGAAAAACTGTTTTTT.

The CDR3 reads CASSHPTGAREKLFF. The DNA of the CDR3 is TGCGCCAGCAGCCACCCGACAGGCGCTCGGGAAAAACTGTTTTTT. The chain has TRBV4-1 and TRBJ1-4; D is possibly TRBD1 (6 bases). The CDR3 is 15 residues long. Germline loops: CDR1 MGHRA, CDR2 YSYEKL. The V end was cut by 3 bases, the J end by 8 bases, with 16 bases between.

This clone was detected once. As DNA, the CDR3 is TGTGCCAGCAGCCAAGATCTTCTCGGGTCTGGGGCCAACGTCCTGACTTTC. This translates into CASSQDLLGSGANVLTF. V gene TRBV4-2 combines with J gene TRBJ2-6; D is uncertain. CDR1 is LGHNA and CDR2 is YNFKEQ in the germline V gene. The CDR3 loop spans 17 amino acids. V was shortened by 0 bases and J by 1 base, with 10 bases between the two germline ends.

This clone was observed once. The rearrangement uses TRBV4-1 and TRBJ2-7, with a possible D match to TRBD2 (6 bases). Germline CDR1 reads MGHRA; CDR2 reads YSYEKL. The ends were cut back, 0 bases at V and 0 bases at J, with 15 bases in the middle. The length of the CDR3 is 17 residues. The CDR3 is CASSQEFGRDPSYEQYF. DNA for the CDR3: TGCGCCAGCAGCCAAGAATTTGGGCGGGACCCCTCCTACGAGCAGTACTTC.

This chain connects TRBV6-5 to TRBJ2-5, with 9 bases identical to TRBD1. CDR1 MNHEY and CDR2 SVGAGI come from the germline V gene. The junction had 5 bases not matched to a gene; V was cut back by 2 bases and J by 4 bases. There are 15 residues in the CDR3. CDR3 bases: TGTGCCAGCAGTTACCAGGGACAGGGAGGAGAGACCCAGTACTTC. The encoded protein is CASSYQGQGGETQYF.

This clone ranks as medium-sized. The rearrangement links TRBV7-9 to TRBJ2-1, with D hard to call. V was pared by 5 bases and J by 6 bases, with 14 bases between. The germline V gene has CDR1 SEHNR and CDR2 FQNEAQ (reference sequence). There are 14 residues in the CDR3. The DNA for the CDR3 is TGTGCCAGCAGCCTAGTGTCCAGTATCAATGAGCAGTTCTTC. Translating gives CASSLVSSINEQFF.

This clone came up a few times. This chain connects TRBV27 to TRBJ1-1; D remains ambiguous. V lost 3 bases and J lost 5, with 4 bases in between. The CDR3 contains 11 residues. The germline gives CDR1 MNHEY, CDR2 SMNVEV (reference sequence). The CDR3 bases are TGTGCCAGCAGTTTCGGTACTGAAGCTTTCTTT. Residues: CASSFGTEAFF.

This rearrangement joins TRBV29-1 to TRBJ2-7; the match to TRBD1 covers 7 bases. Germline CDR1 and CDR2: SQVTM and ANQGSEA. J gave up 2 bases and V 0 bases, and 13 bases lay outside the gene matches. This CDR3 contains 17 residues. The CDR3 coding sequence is TGCAGCGTTGAAGATTGGGATGTTAGGGACAGCGCCTACGAGCAGTACTTC. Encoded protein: CSVEDWDVRDSAYEQYF.

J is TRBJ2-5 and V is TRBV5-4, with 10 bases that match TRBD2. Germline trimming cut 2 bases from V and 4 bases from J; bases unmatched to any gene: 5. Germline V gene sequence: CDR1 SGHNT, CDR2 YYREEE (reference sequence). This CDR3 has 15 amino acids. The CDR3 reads CASSFPSGGPETQYF. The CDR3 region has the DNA TGTGCCAGCAGCTTCCCTAGCGGGGGCCCAGAGACCCAGTACTTC.

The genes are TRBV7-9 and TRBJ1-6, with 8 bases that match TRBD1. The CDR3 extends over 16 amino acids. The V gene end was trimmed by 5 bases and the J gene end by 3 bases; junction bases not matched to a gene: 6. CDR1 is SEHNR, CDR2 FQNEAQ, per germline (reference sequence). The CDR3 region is CASSPQTGVYNSPLHF. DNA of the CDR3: TGTGCCAGCAGCCCTCAGACAGGGGTCTATAATTCACCCCTCCACTTT.

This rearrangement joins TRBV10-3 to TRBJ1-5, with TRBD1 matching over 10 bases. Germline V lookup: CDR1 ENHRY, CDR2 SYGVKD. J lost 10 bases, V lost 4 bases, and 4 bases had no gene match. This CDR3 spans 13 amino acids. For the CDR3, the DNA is TGTGCCATCAGTGGCGGGACAGGGGATCCCCAGCATTTT. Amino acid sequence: CAISGGTGDPQHF.

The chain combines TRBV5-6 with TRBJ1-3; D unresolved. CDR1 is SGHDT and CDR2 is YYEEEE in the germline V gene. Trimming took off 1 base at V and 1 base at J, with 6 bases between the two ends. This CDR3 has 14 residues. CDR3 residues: CASSLRVSGNTIYF. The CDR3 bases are TGTGCCAGCAGCTTGCGGGTTTCTGGAAACACCATATATTTT. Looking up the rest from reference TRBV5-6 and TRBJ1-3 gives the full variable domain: DAGVTQSPTHLIKTRGQQVTLRCSPKSGHDTVSWYQQALGQGPQFIFQYYEEEERQRGNFPDRFSGHQFPNYSSELNVNALLLGDSALYLCASSLRVSGNTIYFGEGSWLTVV.

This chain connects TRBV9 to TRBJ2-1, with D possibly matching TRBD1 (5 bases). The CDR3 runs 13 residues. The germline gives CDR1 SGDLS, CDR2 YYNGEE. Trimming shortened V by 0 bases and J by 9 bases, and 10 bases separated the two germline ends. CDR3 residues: CASSVAGATEQFF. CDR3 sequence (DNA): TGTGCCAGCAGCGTAGCTGGGGCTACTGAGCAGTTCTTC.

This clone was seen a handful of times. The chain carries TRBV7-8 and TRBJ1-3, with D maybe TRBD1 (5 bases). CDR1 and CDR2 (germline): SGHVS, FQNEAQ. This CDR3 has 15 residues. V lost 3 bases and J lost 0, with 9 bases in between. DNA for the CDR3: TGTGCCAGCAGCTTCAGGGAAGGCTCTGGAAACACCATATATTTT. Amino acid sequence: CASSFREGSGNTIYF.

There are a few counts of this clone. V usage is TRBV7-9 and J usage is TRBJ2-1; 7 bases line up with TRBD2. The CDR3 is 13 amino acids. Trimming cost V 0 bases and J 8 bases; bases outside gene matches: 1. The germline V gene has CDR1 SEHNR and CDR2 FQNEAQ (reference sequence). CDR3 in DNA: TGTGCCAGCAGCTTAGCGGGGGGGGATGAGCAGTTCTTC. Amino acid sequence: CASSLAGGDEQFF.

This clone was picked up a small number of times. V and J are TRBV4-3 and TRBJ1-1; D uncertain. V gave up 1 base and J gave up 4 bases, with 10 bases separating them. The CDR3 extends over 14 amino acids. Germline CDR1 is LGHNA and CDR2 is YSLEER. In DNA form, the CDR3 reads TGCGCCAGCAGCCAAGTGGCGGGGAGCACTGAAGCTTTCTTT. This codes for CASSQVAGSTEAFF.

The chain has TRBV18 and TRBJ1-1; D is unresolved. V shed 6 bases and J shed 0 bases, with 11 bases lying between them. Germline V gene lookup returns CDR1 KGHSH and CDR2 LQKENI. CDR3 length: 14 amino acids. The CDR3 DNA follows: TGTGCCAGCTCGGACTCGTATATGAACACTGAAGCTTTCTTT. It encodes CASSDSYMNTEAFF.

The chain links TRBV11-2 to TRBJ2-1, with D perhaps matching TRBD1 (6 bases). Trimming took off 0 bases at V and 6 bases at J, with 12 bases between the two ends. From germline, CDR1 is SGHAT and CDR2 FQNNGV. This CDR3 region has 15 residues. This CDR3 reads CASSLEGGPTNEQFF. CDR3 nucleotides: TGTGCCAGCAGCTTAGAAGGGGGTCCTACCAATGAGCAGTTCTTC.

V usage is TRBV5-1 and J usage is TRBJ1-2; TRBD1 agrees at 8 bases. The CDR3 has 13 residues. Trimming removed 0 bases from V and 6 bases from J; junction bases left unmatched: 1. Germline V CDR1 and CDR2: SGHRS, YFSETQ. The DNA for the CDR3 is TGCGCCAGCAGCTTGGACAGGGGGGATGGCTACACCTTC. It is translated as CASSLDRGDGYTF. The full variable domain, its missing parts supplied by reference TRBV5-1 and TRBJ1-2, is KAGVTQTPRYLIKTRGQQVTLSCSPISGHRSVSWYQQTPGQGLQFLFEYFSETQRNKGNFPGRFSGRQFSNSRSEMNVSTLELGDSALYLCASSLDRGDGYTFGSGTRLTVV.

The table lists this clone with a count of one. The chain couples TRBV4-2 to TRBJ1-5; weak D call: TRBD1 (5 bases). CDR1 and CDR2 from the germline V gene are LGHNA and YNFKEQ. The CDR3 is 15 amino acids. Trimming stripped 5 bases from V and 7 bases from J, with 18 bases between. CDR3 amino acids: CASSASGGGEQPQHF. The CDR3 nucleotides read TGTGCCAGCAGCGCATCCGGCGGGGGGGAACAGCCCCAGCATTTT.

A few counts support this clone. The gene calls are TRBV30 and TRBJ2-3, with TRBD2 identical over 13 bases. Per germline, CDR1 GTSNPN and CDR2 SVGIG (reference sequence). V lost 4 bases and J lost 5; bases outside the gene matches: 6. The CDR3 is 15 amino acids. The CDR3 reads CAWNPLAGGQDTQYF. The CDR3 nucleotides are TGTGCCTGGAATCCACTAGCGGGGGGGCAAGATACGCAGTATTTT.